This T cell receptor beta chain was identified in a study of beta chain features in type 1 diabetes. Points from the study as a whole: Shortening of TCRB CDR3s, moderate but significant, appeared in all four CD4+ subsets of Type 1 diabetes patients.

Expressed TCRB transcripts got sequenced, as all isolated RNA was reverse transcribed. Measured with immunoSEQ multiplex PCR; TCRdb has only the in-frame clones, and not every one. The table includes hundreds of thousands of clones, more than 65% detected once. One heparinised draw, averaging roughly 0.12 L, was taken per donor. For this clone: Its antigen is undetermined.

This CDR3 has 12 amino acids. Per germline, CDR1 LNHDA and CDR2 SQIVND (reference sequence). The trim removed 11 bases at V and 14 bases at J, leaving 11 bases unmatched. The TCR originated in a man aged 25 to 40 in good health. The gene calls are TRBV19 and TRBJ2-5; 13 nucleotides match TRBD2. The source material was naive CD4+ T cells from blood. The CDR3 loop reads CARKGLAGAGYF. CDR3 DNA: TGTGCCCGGAAAGGACTAGCGGGAGCTGGATACTTC.